The next 21 T cell receptor beta chains were all read from a single sample in a study of molecular identifiers for immune sequencing clone quantification. TCRdb fed the PCR reads into MiXCR, producing one record per CDR3 protein. The table has hundreds of thousands of distinct CDR3 sequences, roughly 27% seen once. The source material was naive CD8+ T cells from blood, with Jurkat cell RNA spiked in. This sample's subset: FACS-sorted CD8+CD4-CCR7+CD45RA+ naive T cells. The receptor set was obtained from a human donor in good health. Some libraries in this study had Jurkat cell RNA spiked in.

J is TRBJ2-2 and V is TRBV27; 7 bases are shared with TRBD1. With V trimmed by 2 bases and J by 4 bases, 10 bases remained unmatched. Germline assignment: CDR1 MNHEY and CDR2 SMNVEV (reference sequence). The CDR3 has 17 amino acids. In DNA form, the CDR3 reads TGTGCCAGCAGTTTACTACAGGGAAACAGGGGCACCGGGGAGCTGTTTTTT. Translation: CASSLLQGNRGTGELFF.

This clonotype appeared once. It may be a read error: a sequence one base away is much more abundant. J is TRBJ2-1 and V is TRBV11-2; D is unresolved. The CDR3 runs 13 residues. Germline V gene sequence: CDR1 SGHAT, CDR2 FQNNGV. CDR3 in amino acids: CASSFGQYNEQLF. CDR3 in DNA: TGTGCCAGCAGCTTCGGTCAATACAATGAGCAGCTCTTC.

This clonotype occurred many times. The J gene is TRBJ2-2, the V gene TRBV30; no reliable D call. CDR3 length equals 14 residues. V was cut by 0 bases and J by 1 base, with 6 bases left in between. The germline gives CDR1 GTSNPN, CDR2 SVGIG (reference sequence). CDR3 DNA: TGTGCCTGGAGTGTTTTAGTGAACACCGGGGAGCTGTTTTTT. It encodes CAWSVLVNTGELFF.

In the case of this clonotype: This may be a read error, as it is one base from a much larger clone. Because it lacks the conserved phenylalanine or tryptophan at the end, this CDR3 is likely a read error. This chain links TRBV12-3 or TRBV12-4 with TRBJ2-4, with D tentatively TRBD2 (6 bases). V lost 1 base and J lost 1, with 17 bases in between. This CDR3 has 18 amino acids. The CDR3 DNA reads as TGTGCCAGCAGTTTAGTGTGGCGGGAATCCTTGGCCAAAAACATTCAGTACCTC. Translated: CASSLVWRESLAKNIQYL.

This chain links TRBV5-4 with TRBJ2-7, with D perhaps matching TRBD1 (5 bases). The ends were cut back, 5 bases at V and 3 bases at J, with 15 bases in the middle. The V gene's germline CDR1 is SGHNT and CDR2 YYREEE (reference sequence). CDR3 size: 14 residues. The DNA for the CDR3 is TGTGCCAGCAGTCCGACAGAGAATCTCTACGAGCAGTACTTC. Protein product: CASSPTENLYEQYF.

Here the CDR3 reads CASRNLRTGELFF. For the CDR3, the DNA is TGTGCCAGCAGGAATCTTAGGACCGGGGAGCTGTTTTTT. This chain joins TRBV6-2 or TRBV6-3 and TRBJ2-2; D unclear. The CDR3 length is 13 residues. V lost 6 bases and J lost 5, with 10 bases in between. Germline V gene data show CDR1 as MNHEY and CDR2 as SVGEGT.

At least ten counts were recorded for this clonotype. The rearrangement joins TRBV7-9 to TRBJ2-7, with 8 bases matching TRBD1. Germline V lookup: CDR1 SEHNR, CDR2 FQNEAQ (reference sequence). This CDR3 is 15 amino acids long. Germline trimming cut 5 bases from V and 6 bases from J; bases unmatched to any gene: 12. CDR3 DNA: TGTGCCAGCAGCGAATCAGGGGGCGGCTATCCCGAGCAGTACTTC. Translating it yields CASSESGGGYPEQYF.

Remarks on this clonotype: A much larger clone lies one base from this, so it may be a read error. The rearrangement joins TRBV7-9 to TRBJ2-3; D is unclear. V lost 5 bases, J lost 5 bases, and 8 bases lay in between. CDR3 length equals 12 residues. CDR1 and CDR2 from the germline V gene are SEHNR and FQNEAQ (reference sequence). CDR3 sequence reads: CASSPDVDTQYF. The CDR3 bases are TGTGCCAGCAGCCCCGACGTAGATACGCAGTATTTT. Combining the CDR3 with reference TRBV7-9 and TRBJ2-3 gives the whole variable domain DTGVSQNPRHKITKRGQNVTFRCDPISEHNRLYWYRQTLGQGPEFLTYFQNEAQLEKSRLLSDRFSAERPKGSFSTLEIQRTEQGDSAMYLCASSPDVDTQYFGPGTRLTVL.

This clonotype was counted between two and nine times. This sequence joins TRBV5-4 and TRBJ2-2; 11 bases fit TRBD2. The CDR3 loop spans 15 amino acids. CDR1 and CDR2 from the germline V gene are SGHNT and YYREEE (reference sequence). The V segment lost 5 bases and the J segment 3 bases; nucleotides outside the gene matches: 3. CDR3: CASRGLADHTGELFF. As DNA, the CDR3 is TGTGCCAGCAGGGGACTAGCGGACCACACCGGGGAGCTGTTTTTT. The full variable domain, in which reference TRBV5-4 and TRBJ2-2 provide the parts outside the CDR3, is ETGVTQSPTHLIKTRGQQVTLRCSSQSGHNTVSWYQQALGQGPQFIFQYYREEENGRGNFPPRFSGLQFPNYSSELNVNALELDDSALYLCASRGLADHTGELFFGEGSRLTVL.

The J gene is TRBJ1-1, the V gene TRBV29-1; weak D call: TRBD1 (6 bases). CDR1 SQVTM and CDR2 ANQGSEA come from the germline V gene. The V end was cut by 1 base, the J end by 6 bases, with 21 bases between. The CDR3 is made up of 16 amino acids. In nucleotides, the CDR3 is TGCAGCGTTGAAGTATGGCGGTCCGGGCAGGGGCCTGAAGCTTTCTTT. This gives the protein CSVEVWRSGQGPEAFF.

This sequence joins TRBV3-1 and TRBJ2-7; D tentatively reads TRBD1 or TRBD2 (5 bases each). CDR1 and CDR2 (germline): LGHDT, YNNKEL (reference sequence). CDR3 length equals 13 residues. Trimming removed 8 bases at V and 6 bases at J, with 17 bases between. Here the CDR3 DNA reads TGTGCCAGCCGGGGCACATACACGTCCGAGCAGTACTTC. This sequence encodes CASRGTYTSEQYF.

As for this clonotype: A clone one base away is much larger, so this may be a read error. The chain links TRBV12-5 to TRBJ2-5, with D possibly matching TRBD2 (6 bases). The V and J ends lost 2 bases and 5 bases respectively, with 9 bases between them. This CDR3 spans 13 amino acids. Looked up from germline, CDR1 is LGHNT and CDR2 is FRNRAP. DNA of the CDR3: TGTGCTAGTGGTTTGACTAGCAAGGAGACCCAGTACTTC. Translation: CASGLTSKETQYF.

This sequence joins TRBV21-1 and TRBJ2-5; the table's D call, TRBD2, was not checked against the DNA. TRBV21-1 is classified as a pseudogene. The CDR3 extends over 14 amino acids. The CDR3 region has the DNA TGTGCCAGCAGCAGGCCTAATACCGGGGAGACCCAGTACTTC. It translates to CASSRPNTGETQYF.

Remarks on this clonotype: Its ends do not fully match the called genes, so a read error is possible. The rearrangement links TRBV7-9 to TRBJ1-4; 10 nucleotides match TRBD1. Germline V gene sequence: CDR1 SEHNR, CDR2 FQNEAQ (reference sequence). The CDR3 totals 15 residues. The CDR3 reads CASSLDTDRGERLFF. The CDR3 nucleotides are TGTGCCAGCAGCCTGGATACGGACAGGGGGGAAAGACTGTTTTTT. The full variable domain, in which reference TRBV7-9 and TRBJ1-4 provide the parts outside the CDR3, is DTGVSQNPRHKITKRGQNVTFRCDPISEHNRLYWYRQTLGQGPEFLTYFQNEAQLEKSRLLSDRFSAERPKGSFSTLEIQRTEQGDSAMYLCASSLDTDRGERLFFGSGTQLSVL.

About this clonotype: A much more abundant neighbour one base away suggests this may be a read error. The chain links TRBV4-1 to TRBJ1-1, with D possibly matching TRBD1 (6 bases). The CDR3 spans 15 residues. Germline assignment: CDR1 MGHRA and CDR2 YSYEKL. CDR3 amino acids: CASSQSFTGNTETFF. CDR3 DNA: TGCGCCAGCAGCCAATCCTTTACAGGGAACACTGAAACTTTCTTT.

This clonotype was picked up many times. This chain links TRBV19 with TRBJ2-3; TRBD2 aligns across 9 bases. CDR1 and CDR2 (germline): LNHDA, SQIVND (reference sequence). The V gene end was trimmed by 4 bases and the J gene end by 4 bases; junction bases not matched to a gene: 6. The CDR3 consists of 15 residues. The CDR3 nucleotides read TGTGCCAGTAGTAGTCTAGCGGGGTTGGCAGATACGCAGTATTTT. This translates into CASSSLAGLADTQYF.

The CDR3: CASSPTARSTDTQYF. In DNA, the CDR3 is TGTGCCAGCAGCCCAACCGCAAGGAGCACAGATACGCAGTATTTT. V gene TRBV11-2 combines with J gene TRBJ2-3, with D hard to call. This CDR3 comprises 15 residues. Trimming took off 5 bases at V and 0 bases at J, with 12 bases between the two ends. The germline gives CDR1 SGHAT, CDR2 FQNNGV.

The chain uses TRBV2 and TRBJ2-7; a weak D match, TRBD1 (6 bases). Germline V gives CDR1 SNHLY, CDR2 FYNNEI. Trimming removed 10 bases from V and 1 base from J, with 11 bases in between. The CDR3 is 12 residues long. Here the CDR3 DNA reads TGTGCCACCTGGACAGTATCCTACGAGCAGTACTTC. It encodes CATWTVSYEQYF.

This clonotype came up many times. The chain is built from TRBV20-1 and TRBJ2-7; TRBD1 matches at 7 bases. The CDR3 is made up of 13 amino acids. CDR1 and CDR2 from the germline V gene are DFQATT and SNEGSKA (reference sequence). Trimming cost V 2 bases and J 4 bases; bases outside gene matches: 5. CDR3 protein: CSARPGQNYEQYF. The CDR3 DNA reads TGCAGTGCTAGACCGGGACAGAATTACGAGCAGTACTTC.

There are many counts of this clonotype. The chain recombines TRBV29-1 with TRBJ1-2; D is ambiguous. Germline assignment: CDR1 SQVTM and CDR2 ANQGSEA. The V end was cut by 5 bases, the J end by 0 bases, with 13 bases between. The CDR3 consists of 14 residues. The CDR3: CSVWSGSSNYGYTF. The DNA of the CDR3 is TGCAGCGTTTGGTCTGGCAGTTCTAACTATGGCTACACCTTC.

For this clonotype: The junction and the germline gene differ at one end; a read error may be behind it. The genes are TRBV6-5 and TRBJ1-6; D perhaps matches TRBD1 (6 bases). The CDR3 is 12 amino acids. Germline V lookup: CDR1 MNHEY, CDR2 SVGAGI. CDR3 residues: CAGSTPGTCLHF. DNA of the CDR3: TGTGCCGGCAGTACCCCCGGGACATGCCTCCACTTT.